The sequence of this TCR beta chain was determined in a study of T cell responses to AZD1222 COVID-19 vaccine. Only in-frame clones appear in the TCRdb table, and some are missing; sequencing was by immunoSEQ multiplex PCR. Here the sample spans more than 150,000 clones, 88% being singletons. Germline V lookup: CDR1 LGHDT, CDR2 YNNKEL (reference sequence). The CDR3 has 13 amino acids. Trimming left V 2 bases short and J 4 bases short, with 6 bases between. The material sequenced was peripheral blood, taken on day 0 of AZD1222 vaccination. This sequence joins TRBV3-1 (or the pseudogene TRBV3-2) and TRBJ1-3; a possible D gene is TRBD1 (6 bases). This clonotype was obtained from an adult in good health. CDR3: CASSQRGGNTIYF. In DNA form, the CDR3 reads TGTGCCAGCAGCCAAAGGGGGGGAAACACCATATATTTT.